This T cell receptor (beta chain) was identified in a study of STAT5B mutations in CD4+ large granular lymphocyte leukemia. Recruitment of CD4+ T-LGLL patients was in Padova, Helsinki and Shinshu. Depending on availability, patient cells were bead-separated fractions or unselected PBMC. Clones were sequenced by immunoSEQ multiplex PCR, and TCRdb holds only the in-frame ones, with some missing. The table has some 7,700 clones, under 90% seen once; the top ten hold about 50%. Points on this clone: No antigen is known for it.

General study findings and limits: CD4-sorted patient repertoires seemed more clonal than healthy CD4+ repertoires. Higher CD4+ than CD8+ T-LGLL clonality might reflect small sample size.

CDR1 and CDR2 from the germline V gene are SQVTM and ANQGSEA. V was trimmed by 7 bases and J by 2 bases, leaving 14 bases between them. The CDR3 runs to 13 residues. The chain carries TRBV29-1 and TRBJ2-5, with a tentative D call TRBD2 (5 bases). Material: PBMCs. The origin of this receptor is a woman between 65 and 79 years old with CD4+ T-cell large granular lymphocyte leukemia. The CDR3 spells CSARRGTQETQYF. The CDR3 region has the DNA TGCAGCGCTCGTCGGGGAACGCAAGAGACCCAGTACTTC. Full variable domain (outside the CDR3, taken from reference TRBV29-1 and TRBJ2-5): SAVISQKPSRDICQRGTSLTIQCQVDSQVTMMFWYRQQPGQSLTLIATANQGSEATYESGFVIDKFPISRPNLTFSTLTVSNMSPEDSSIYLCSARRGTQETQYFGPGTRLLVL.